A single sample is the source of the 19 T cell receptor beta chains below, sequenced in a study of T cell responses to AZD1222 COVID-19 vaccine. Using immunoSEQ multiplex PCR, the repertoire was profiled, and TCRdb retains in-frame clones only, with some absent. The sample includes about 120,000 clones, about nine tenths of them seen just once. The sequenced sample was peripheral blood, obtained 28 days after the second AZD1222 dose. All receptors derive from an adult who received the AZD1222 COVID-19 vaccine.

The chain carries TRBV4-1 and TRBJ1-6; D not certain. The CDR3 contains 16 residues. CDR1 is MGHRA, CDR2 YSYEKL, per germline. V shed 1 base and J shed 2 bases, with 9 bases lying between them. The CDR3 is CASSQVPAPYNSPLHF. The CDR3 DNA follows: TGCGCCAGCAGCCAAGTTCCAGCCCCCTATAATTCACCCCTCCACTTT.

V and J are TRBV4-3 and TRBJ1-2; D not certain. Germline CDR1 and CDR2: LGHNA and YSLEER. V shed 0 bases and J shed 6 bases, with 20 bases lying between them. This CDR3 has 17 amino acids. The CDR3 DNA is TGCGCCAGCAGCCAAGAAAGGACCGGGAAGATGAGGGATGGCTACACCTTC. It is translated as CASSQERTGKMRDGYTF.

CDR3 bases: TGTGCCAGCAGCTTGCTAAGTGAAGCTTTCTTT. Translated: CASSLLSEAFF. This chain uses TRBV5-6 with TRBJ1-1; D remains unclear. There are 11 residues in the CDR3. Deletions cut 1 base from V and 7 bases from J, with 5 bases between. The germline V gene has CDR1 SGHDT and CDR2 YYEEEE.

The chain uses TRBV9 and TRBJ1-2, with 12 nucleotides matching TRBD1. V was clipped by 3 bases and J by 7 bases; unmatched bases: 7. In germline, CDR1 is SGDLS, CDR2 YYNGEE. This CDR3 spans 15 amino acids. The CDR3 DNA follows: TGTGCCAGCAGCGCCGAAGGGACAGGGGGCCGTGGCTACACCTTC. Its translation: CASSAEGTGGRGYTF.

V gene TRBV7-2 combines with J gene TRBJ2-5; 9 nucleotides line up with TRBD1. V shed 6 bases and J 5 bases; nucleotides not matched to a gene: 13. CDR3 length: 16 amino acids. CDR1 is SGHTA and CDR2 is FQGNSA in the germline V gene. CDR3 amino acids: CASSYTGGFVLETQYF. The CDR3 nucleotides are TGTGCCAGCAGTTACACAGGGGGCTTCGTGTTGGAGACCCAGTACTTC.

This chain joins TRBV6-4 and TRBJ1-2, with D unclear. Germline CDR1 MRHNA, CDR2 SNTAGT. Trimming took 5 bases from V and 4 from J, leaving 11 bases between them. The CDR3 covers 13 residues. The CDR3 sequence: CASSPGFGYGYTF. In DNA, the CDR3 is TGTGCCAGCAGTCCCGGTTTTGGCTATGGCTACACCTTC.

This rearrangement joins TRBV7-2 to TRBJ1-1; TRBD1 matches 7 bases. The CDR3 is 14 amino acids. Trimming took 5 bases from V and 1 from J; bases not matched to a gene: 4. Germline V gene sequence: CDR1 SGHTA, CDR2 FQGNSA. The CDR3 region has the DNA TGTGCCAGCAGCCCAAGACAGGGGAACACTGAAGCTTTCTTT. Translation gives CASSPRQGNTEAFF.

The chain employs TRBV18 and TRBJ1-2; 9 positions match TRBD1. The germline V gene has CDR1 KGHSH and CDR2 LQKENI. The CDR3 spans 16 residues. The ends lost 6 bases at V and 0 bases at J; junction bases unmatched: 8. CDR3 sequence reads: CASSLGQGSPNYGYTF. CDR3 DNA: TGTGCCAGCTCGCTTGGACAGGGGAGTCCTAACTATGGCTACACCTTC.

The chain joins TRBV12-2 to TRBJ2-1; the table's D call, TRBD2, has no DNA check behind it. TRBV12-2 is noted as a pseudogene. CDR3 length equals 14 residues. CDR3 nucleotides: TGTGCAAGTCGCTTAGTCGACCTAGCCAATGAGCAGTTCTTC. Encoded protein: CASRLVDLANEQFF.

V usage is TRBV11-2 and J usage is TRBJ1-1; the D gene is possibly TRBD1 (6 bases). V lost 5 bases and J lost 5, with 12 bases in between. The CDR3 length is 13 residues. Germline CDR1 SGHAT, CDR2 FQNNGV. CDR3 sequence: CASSPTGRTEAFF. The CDR3 DNA follows: TGTGCCAGCAGCCCGACAGGAAGGACTGAAGCTTTCTTT.

This chain links TRBV7-2 with TRBJ1-1, with a possible D match to TRBD1 (5 bases). Germline-derived CDR1 and CDR2 are SGHTA and FQGNSA. Trimming shortened V by 3 bases and J by 2 bases, and 10 bases separated the two germline ends. This CDR3 has 14 residues. CDR3 residues: CASSFLGVNTEAFF. The CDR3 coding sequence is TGTGCCAGCAGCTTCCTGGGGGTTAACACTGAAGCTTTCTTT. Based on the CDR3 plus reference TRBV7-2 and TRBJ1-1, the full variable domain is GAGVSQSPSNKVTEKGKDVELRCDPISGHTALYWYRQSLGQGLEFLIYFQGNSAPDKSGLPSDRFSAERTGGSVSTLTIQRTQQEDSAVYLCASSFLGVNTEAFFGQGTRLTVV.

This clone showed up just once. The chain couples TRBV18 to TRBJ2-1; 11 nucleotides align to TRBD1. Germline V CDR1 and CDR2: KGHSH, LQKENI. This CDR3 contains 15 residues. The ends lost 3 bases at V and 8 bases at J; junction bases unmatched: 6. CDR3 region: CASSPGTGGSYEQFF. DNA for the CDR3: TGTGCCAGCTCACCGGGGACAGGGGGATCGTATGAGCAGTTCTTC.

CDR3 residues: CASSAGDRGSGNTIYF. DNA for the CDR3: TGTGCCAGCAGCGCCGGGGACAGGGGCTCTGGAAACACCATATATTTT. The rearrangement links TRBV7-9 to TRBJ1-3, with 10 nucleotides matching TRBD1. Germline V gene sequence: CDR1 SEHNR, CDR2 FQNEAQ (reference sequence). V shed 5 bases and J 0 bases; nucleotides not matched to a gene: 4. This CDR3 spans 16 amino acids.

The V gene is TRBV4-3, the J gene TRBJ1-3; the D is unclear. Trimming removed 0 bases at V and 0 bases at J, with 12 bases between. The CDR3 runs 17 residues. CDR1 is LGHNA and CDR2 is YSLEER in the germline V gene. The CDR3 spells CASSQDGNFFSGNTIYF. CDR3 bases: TGCGCCAGCAGCCAAGATGGGAACTTTTTCTCTGGAAACACCATATATTTT.

Written as DNA, the CDR3 is TGTGCCAGCAGCTCACTAGCGGGGGGGCCGGATACGCAGTATTTT. Translating gives CASSSLAGGPDTQYF. V is TRBV7-6 and J is TRBJ2-3; 13 bases are a match to TRBD2. The CDR3 is 15 residues long. V lost 4 bases to trimming and J lost 6 bases; unmatched junction nucleotides: 4. Germline CDR1 reads SGHVS; CDR2 reads FNYEAQ.

This chain joins TRBV6-6 and TRBJ2-3; maybe TRBD2 (5 bases). With 2 bases removed from V and 0 bases from J, the gap between germline ends came to 12 bases. The length of the CDR3 is 16 residues. Looked up from germline, CDR1 is MNHNY and CDR2 is SVGAGI (reference sequence). The CDR3 DNA reads TGTGCCAGCAGTTACAGGAGGCCCCTTAGCACAGATACGCAGTATTTT. Translated, it gives CASSYRRPLSTDTQYF.

The chain combines TRBV7-9 with TRBJ2-3, with 7 bases that match TRBD1. This CDR3 comprises 19 residues. V shed 4 bases and J 0 bases; nucleotides not matched to a gene: 16. The germline V gene encodes CDR1 SEHNR and CDR2 FQNEAQ (reference sequence). The CDR3 region is CASSSSTGTAISSTDTQYF. CDR3 sequence (DNA): TGTGCCAGCAGCTCTAGCACCGGGACAGCAATTTCTAGCACAGATACGCAGTATTTT.

The V call is TRBV3-1 (or the pseudogene TRBV3-2), the J call TRBJ2-1, with 8 bases aligning to TRBD1. Per germline, CDR1 LGHDT and CDR2 YNNKEL (reference sequence). This CDR3 comprises 15 residues. V lost 4 bases and J lost 5; bases outside the gene matches: 7. The CDR3 protein is CASSPGQGGDNEQFF. CDR3 bases: TGTGCCAGCAGCCCAGGACAGGGAGGCGACAATGAGCAGTTCTTC.

V usage is TRBV5-4 and J usage is TRBJ1-3; weak D call: TRBD1 (5 bases). Germline V gene data show CDR1 as SGHNT and CDR2 as YYREEE (reference sequence). V dropped 0 bases and J dropped 2 bases, with 6 bases sitting between them. CDR3 length equals 14 residues. CDR3 amino acids: CASSLDRPGNTIYF. The DNA for the CDR3 is TGTGCCAGCAGCTTGGACAGGCCTGGAAACACCATATATTTT.